The rows below give T cell receptor beta chains drawn from one sample of a study of T cell responses to AZD1222 COVID-19 vaccine. Profiling relied on immunoSEQ multiplex PCR, and the TCRdb table lists in-frame clones only, not all of them. The data show 100,000 or so clones, roughly 87% seen once. The sample in question was peripheral blood, obtained on day 0 of AZD1222 vaccination. These receptors originate from an adult in good health. The CDR3 runs from the conserved cysteine through the conserved F or W. The D gene is left open where the match is weak.

TRBJ1-2,TRBD1,TRBV5-1,CASSPRGLEAYGYTF
TRBJ1-2,NA,TRBV19,CVSSSQAVTILTGYTF
TRBJ2-7,NA,TRBV6-2/TRBV6-3,CASSYLTNYEQYF
TRBJ2-7,TRBD2,TRBV11-2,CASSLVSGGPSYEQYF
TRBJ1-3,NA,TRBV7-9,CASSSSVGSGNTIYF
TRBJ2-7,TRBD1,TRBV5-1,CASSSGTVSYEQYF
TRBJ1-1,NA,TRBV30,CAWGRGGNTEAFF
TRBJ2-7,NA,TRBV6-5,CATRGALMSYEQYF
TRBJ1-1,NA,TRBV30,CAWSAESHTEAFF
TRBJ1-5,NA,TRBV6-1,CASSEAGRRRQSEPQHF
TRBJ1-6,NA,TRBV30,CAWSVPQGGNSPLHF
TRBJ1-2,NA,TRBV4-3,CASSQLGGQANYGYTF
TRBJ2-1,TRBD2,TRBV9,CASSVLAGGPVFF
TRBJ2-1,NA,TRBV9,CASSVRHNQDNEQFF
TRBJ2-3,TRBD2,TRBV11-2,CASSAGWRGATDTQYF
TRBJ2-2,NA,TRBV4-1,CASSQGVAIGELFF
TRBJ2-2,NA,TRBV5-4,CASSRKRDADTGELFF
TRBJ1-2,TRBD1,TRBV7-2,CASSSQTRTGLYGYTF
TRBJ2-7,NA,TRBV2,CASSARTSYEQYF
TRBJ1-2,TRBD1,TRBV29-1,CSVEGQGSSGYTF
TRBJ1-2,NA,TRBV6-1,CASSEASPAGNYGYTF
TRBJ2-5,TRBD2,TRBV7-6,CASSLSSSGSSETQYF
TRBJ1-5,TRBD1,TRBV19,CASSIRTGLDQPQHF
TRBJ1-1,NA,TRBV11-2,CASSLSLRGSKATEAFF
TRBJ2-2,NA,TRBV24-1,CATSDPRATNTGELFF
TRBJ1-1,NA,TRBV27,CASSLVRSNTEAFF
TRBJ1-1,NA,TRBV6-6,CASSRGGLPILRNTEAFF
TRBJ2-5,NA,TRBV5-4,CASSFDERETQYF
TRBJ2-2,NA,TRBV5-4,CASSRNTGELFF
TRBJ1-5,TRBD1,TRBV27,CASSWTGGGNQPQHF
TRBJ2-3,NA,TRBV9,CASSLDRGLTDTQYF
TRBJ2-5,NA,TRBV5-6,CASSLGAGWETQYF
TRBJ1-2,NA,TRBV6-4,CASSDGQQNSLGGYTF
TRBJ2-7,NA,TRBV6-5,CASRTQTYEQYF
TRBJ2-5,NA,TRBV19,CASSIIREETQYF
TRBJ2-6,NA,TRBV29-1,CSVGRDSSISGANVLTF
TRBJ2-7,NA,TRBV6-1,CASSEAVIRAAYEQYF
TRBJ2-5,NA,TRBV6-6,CASSYPPMTLETQYF
TRBJ1-6,TRBD1,TRBV7-9,CASSRGTGGNSPLHF
TRBJ2-1,NA,TRBV11-3,CASSLGFAGSSYNEQFF
TRBJ1-1,NA,TRBV3-1/TRBV3-2,CASSHPTVARGNTEAFF
TRBJ2-2,TRBD1,TRBV5-6,CASSLFQGANTGELFF
TRBJ2-1,TRBD2,TRBV4-2,CASSLLAGPFNEQFF
TRBJ1-2,NA,TRBV27,CASSLARFDYGYTF
TRBJ1-1,NA,TRBV18,CASSRRDSTEAFF
TRBJ2-7,NA,TRBV7-9,CASSLSYEQYF
TRBJ1-6,NA,TRBV30,CAWTRVSGNSPLHF
TRBJ1-6,TRBD1,TRBV6-5,CAVVGQRNSPLHF
TRBJ1-5,TRBD1,TRBV29-1,CSVAQGGNQPQHF
TRBJ2-1,TRBD2,TRBV6-4,CASSDGGGPNEQFF
TRBJ1-6,TRBD1,TRBV7-9,CASSEPRTGLNSPLHF
TRBJ2-7,NA,TRBV3-1/TRBV3-2,CASSQPTSGPPRVSYEQYF
TRBJ1-1,NA,TRBV4-3,CASSVRTASTEAFF
TRBJ1-2,NA,TRBV3-1/TRBV3-2,CASSQYGRLDYGYTF
TRBJ1-2,NA,TRBV2,CASSFDSGDGYTF
TRBJ2-1,TRBD2,TRBV3-1/TRBV3-2,CASSQRGGSYNEQFF